Listed below are T cell receptor beta chains from one sample, sequenced in a study of vaccination effects on CD4 cells after COVID-19. These receptors have no known antigen. The table came from immunoSEQ multiplex PCR; TCRdb's copy has only in-frame clones and leaves some out. The sample lists about 64,000 clones; around 82% were seen once. Sequences were derived from CD4+ T cells from PBMCs cultured with HCoV-OC43 spike peptides, sampled after COVID-19 vaccination. Every receptor here comes from a human donor who received a COVID-19 vaccine. CDR3s leave out the opening cysteine and the closing phenylalanine or tryptophan. Each record gives: V gene, J gene, CDR3 protein.

V gene: TRBV6-5; J gene: TRBJ1-5; CDR3 protein: ASGQGAHQPQH
V gene: TRBV6-5; J gene: TRBJ1-1; CDR3 protein: ASSSGGLNTEAF
V gene: TRBV14; J gene: TRBJ1-6; CDR3 protein: ASSQARGRKYNSPLH
V gene: TRBV23-1; J gene: TRBJ1-3; CDR3 protein: ASSLHRGVGGNTIY
V gene: TRBV20-1; J gene: TRBJ2-2; CDR3 protein: SASFRTNTGELF
V gene: TRBV7-2; J gene: TRBJ2-1; CDR3 protein: ASSSRDTSGNEQF
V gene: TRBV12-5; J gene: TRBJ2-3; CDR3 protein: ASGLTGADTQY
V gene: TRBV18; J gene: TRBJ1-2; CDR3 protein: ASSQDRENRGYT
V gene: TRBV5-1; J gene: TRBJ2-3; CDR3 protein: ASSLRVTDTQY
V gene: TRBV28; J gene: TRBJ2-1; CDR3 protein: ASILVRGRRFHYNEQF
V gene: TRBV15; J gene: TRBJ1-1; CDR3 protein: ATSRDGDYAGGNTEAF
V gene: TRBV10-3; J gene: TRBJ1-5; CDR3 protein: AIRPDKGQPQH
V gene: TRBV27; J gene: TRBJ1-2; CDR3 protein: ASSPRTLNPYGYT
V gene: TRBV27; J gene: TRBJ1-2; CDR3 protein: ASRRDSTFYGYT
V gene: TRBV5-6; J gene: TRBJ2-2; CDR3 protein: ASSLRTANTGELF
V gene: TRBV27; J gene: TRBJ1-6; CDR3 protein: ASSRDRDPYSPLH
V gene: TRBV24-1; J gene: TRBJ1-1; CDR3 protein: ATSDPPVGSGAF
V gene: TRBV12-3/TRBV12-4; J gene: TRBJ1-5; CDR3 protein: ASSFWDEPQH
V gene: TRBV5-1; J gene: TRBJ2-3; CDR3 protein: ASSWGTGDDTQY
V gene: TRBV2; J gene: TRBJ2-1; CDR3 protein: ASSERGVYNEQF
V gene: TRBV24-1; J gene: TRBJ1-2; CDR3 protein: ATSDSGVGYT
V gene: TRBV5-1; J gene: TRBJ2-1; CDR3 protein: ASSLFGQGV
V gene: TRBV7-8; J gene: TRBJ1-4; CDR3 protein: ASSPWDRGLANEKLF
V gene: TRBV20-1; J gene: TRBJ2-5; CDR3 protein: SMKGRETQY